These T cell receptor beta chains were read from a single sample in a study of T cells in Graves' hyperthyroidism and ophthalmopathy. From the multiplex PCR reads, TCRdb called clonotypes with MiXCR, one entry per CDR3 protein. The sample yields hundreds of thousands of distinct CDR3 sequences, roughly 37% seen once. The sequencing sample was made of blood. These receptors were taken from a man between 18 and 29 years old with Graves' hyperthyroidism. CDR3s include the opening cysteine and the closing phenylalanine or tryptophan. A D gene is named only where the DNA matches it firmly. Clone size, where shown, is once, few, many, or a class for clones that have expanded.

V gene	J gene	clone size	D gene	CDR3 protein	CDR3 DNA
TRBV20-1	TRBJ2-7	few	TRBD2	CSARQLAGSSYEQYF	TGCAGTGCTAGACAACTAGCGGGGAGCTCCTACGAGCAGTACTTC
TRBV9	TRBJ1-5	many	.	CASSVAGQPQHF	TGTGCCAGTAGTGTTGCTGGTCAGCCCCAGCATTTT
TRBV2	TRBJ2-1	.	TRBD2	CASIPRLAGAFNEQFF	TGTGCCAGCATCCCTCGACTAGCGGGGGCCTTCAATGAGCAGTTCTTC
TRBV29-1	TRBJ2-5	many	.	CSVEPLETQYF	TGCAGCGTTGAGCCCCTAGAGACCCAGTACTTC
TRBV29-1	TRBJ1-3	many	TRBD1	CSVGPGTGGNTIYF	TGCAGCGTTGGACCCGGGACAGGTGGAAACACCATATATTTT
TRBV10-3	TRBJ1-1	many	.	CAISEGWNTEAFF	TGTGCCATCAGTGAGGGCTGGAACACTGAAGCTTTCTTT
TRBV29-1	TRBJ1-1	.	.	CSIPSGTEAFF	TGCAGCATCCCCAGCGGTACTGAAGCTTTCTTT
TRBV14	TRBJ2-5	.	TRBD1	CASSQLDRVETQYF	TGTGCCAGCAGCCAACTGGACAGGGTGGAGACCCAGTACTTC
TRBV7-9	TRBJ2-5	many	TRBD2	CASSLARLAGEETQYF	TGTGCCAGCAGCTTAGCGCGTCTAGCGGGAGAAGAGACCCAGTACTTC
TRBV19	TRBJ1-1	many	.	CASSSETPNTEAFF	TGTGCCAGTAGTTCCGAGACCCCGAACACTGAAGCTTTCTTT
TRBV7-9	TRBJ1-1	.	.	CVSSPDSLNTEAFF	TGTGTCAGCAGCCCAGATTCTTTGAACACTGAAGCTTTCTTT
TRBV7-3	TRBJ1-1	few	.	CASSLPRGQAFF	TGTGCCAGCAGCTTACCGCGGGGGCAAGCTTTCTTT
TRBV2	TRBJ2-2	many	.	CASTDIGELFF	TGTGCCAGCACCGACATCGGGGAGCTGTTTTTT
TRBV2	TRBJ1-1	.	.	CASSEAFVGRETFF	TGTGCCAGCAGTGAAGCGTTCGTGGGGCGCGAAACTTTCTTT
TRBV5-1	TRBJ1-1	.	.	CASSPHREGNTEAFF	TGCGCCAGCAGCCCCCACAGGGAGGGGAACACTGAAGCTTTCTTT
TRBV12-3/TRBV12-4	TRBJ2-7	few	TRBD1	CASSPRDREYEQYF	TGTGCCAGCAGCCCGCGGGACAGGGAATACGAGCAGTACTTC
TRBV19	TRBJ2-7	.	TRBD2	CASTSLAGADYEQYF	TGTGCCAGCACATCCCTGGCGGGAGCTGACTACGAGCAGTACTTC
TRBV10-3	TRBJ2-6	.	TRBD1	CAITGGAGANVLTF	TGTGCCATCACAGGGGGCGCTGGGGCCAACGTCCTGACTTTC
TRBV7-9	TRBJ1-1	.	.	CASSVQGYPNTEAFF	TGTGCCAGCTCAGTGCAGGGATACCCGAACACTGAAGCTTTCTTT
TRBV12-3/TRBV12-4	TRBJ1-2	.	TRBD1	CASSVSGTGYGYTF	TGTGCCAGCAGTGTTTCCGGGACAGGCTATGGCTACACCTTC
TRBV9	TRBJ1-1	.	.	CACLSPERNTEAFF	TGCGCCTGCCTCTCACCGGAAAGGAACACTGAAGCTTTCTTT
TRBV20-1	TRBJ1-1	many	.	CSARGLGTEAFF	TGCAGTGCACGAGGGTTGGGAACTGAAGCTTTCTTT
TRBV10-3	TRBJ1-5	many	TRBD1	CAISPTGNQPQHF	TGTGCCATCAGCCCGACAGGGAATCAGCCCCAGCATTTT
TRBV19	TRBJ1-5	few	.	CASSSNPGPGSNQPQHF	TGTGCCAGTAGTTCAAACCCTGGACCTGGTAGCAATCAGCCCCAGCATTTT
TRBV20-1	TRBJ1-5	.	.	CSARDLQGWGQPQHF	TGCAGTGCTAGAGATCTACAGGGCTGGGGTCAGCCCCAGCATTTT
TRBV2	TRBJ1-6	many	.	CASDRGPGSPLHF	TGTGCCAGTGACCGCGGGCCAGGGTCACCCCTCCACTTT
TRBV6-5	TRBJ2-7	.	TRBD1	CASIKTGIPYEQYF	TGTGCCAGCATAAAGACAGGGATTCCCTACGAGCAGTACTTC
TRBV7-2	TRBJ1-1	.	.	CASSWVLGNTEAFF	TGTGCCAGCAGCTGGGTCCTTGGAAACACTGAAGCTTTCTTT
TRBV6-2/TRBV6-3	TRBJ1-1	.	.	CASMRDGGAEAFF	TGTGCCAGCATGCGGGACGGGGGGGCTGAAGCTTTCTTT
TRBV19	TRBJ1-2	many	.	CASSTPGKANYGYTF	TGTGCCAGTAGTACCCCAGGGAAAGCTAACTATGGCTACACCTTC
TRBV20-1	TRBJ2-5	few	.	CSAKSGSLETQYF	TGCAGTGCTAAAAGTGGGAGTCTGGAGACCCAGTACTTC
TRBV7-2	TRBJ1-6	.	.	CASSSPGPLHF	TGTGCCAGCAGCTCCCCGGGACCCCTCCACTTT
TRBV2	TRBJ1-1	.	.	CASSYGSGSLNTEAFF	TGTGCCAGCAGCTATGGGTCGGGGTCTTTAAACACTGAAGCTTTCTTT
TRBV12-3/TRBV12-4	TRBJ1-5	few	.	CASSLRGTGSNQPQHF	TGTGCCAGCAGTTTGAGAGGGACGGGAAGCAATCAGCCCCAGCATTTT
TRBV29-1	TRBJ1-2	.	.	CSVEGDDGPYYGYTF	TGCAGCGTTGAGGGGGACGACGGGCCCTACTATGGCTACACCTTC
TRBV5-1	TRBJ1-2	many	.	CASSLRQDGYGYTF	TGCGCCAGCAGCTTACGGCAGGACGGCTATGGCTACACCTTC
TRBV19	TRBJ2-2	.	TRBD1	CASSMDRGTGELFF	TGTGCCAGTAGTATGGACAGGGGCACCGGGGAGCTGTTTTTT
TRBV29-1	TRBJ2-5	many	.	CSVVGAETQYF	TGCAGCGTCGTGGGGGCTGAGACCCAGTACTTC
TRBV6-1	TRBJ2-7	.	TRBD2	CASSEEFLAGGPTYEQYF	TGTGCCAGCAGTGAAGAGTTCTTGGCGGGGGGGCCTACCTACGAGCAGTACTTC
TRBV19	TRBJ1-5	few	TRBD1	CASSITGGRRGNQPQHF	TGTGCCAGTAGTATTACAGGGGGGAGACGAGGCAATCAGCCCCAGCATTTT
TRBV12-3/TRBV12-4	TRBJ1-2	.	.	CASSMTEYGYTF	TGTGCCAGCAGCATGACAGAGTATGGCTACACCTTC
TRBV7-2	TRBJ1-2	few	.	CASSPPGVGYYGYTF	TGTGCCAGCAGCCCCCCGGGTGTGGGGTACTATGGCTACACCTTC
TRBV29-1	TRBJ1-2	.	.	CSVAAVTNYGYTF	TGCAGCGTTGCGGCGGTAACAAACTATGGCTACACCTTC
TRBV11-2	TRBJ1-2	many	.	CASSFETGRLRYTF	TGTGCCAGCAGCTTCGAGACAGGCCGCCTTCGCTACACCTTC